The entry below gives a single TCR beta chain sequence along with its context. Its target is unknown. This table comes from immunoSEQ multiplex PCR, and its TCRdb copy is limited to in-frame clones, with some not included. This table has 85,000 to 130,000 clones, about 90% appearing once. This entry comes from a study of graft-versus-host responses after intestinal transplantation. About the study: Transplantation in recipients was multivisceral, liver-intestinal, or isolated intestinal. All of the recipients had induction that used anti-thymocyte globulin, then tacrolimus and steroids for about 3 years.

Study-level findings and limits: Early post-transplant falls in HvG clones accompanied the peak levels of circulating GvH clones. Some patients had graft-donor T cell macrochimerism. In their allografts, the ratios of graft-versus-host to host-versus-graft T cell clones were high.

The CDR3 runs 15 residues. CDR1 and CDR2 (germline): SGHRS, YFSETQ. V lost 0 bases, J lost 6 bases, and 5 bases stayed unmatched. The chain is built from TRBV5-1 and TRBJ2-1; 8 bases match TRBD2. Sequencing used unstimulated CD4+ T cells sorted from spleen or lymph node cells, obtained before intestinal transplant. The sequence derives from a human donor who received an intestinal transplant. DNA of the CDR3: TGCGCCAGCAGCTTGGAAGGACTAGCTGGCAATGAGCAGTTCTTC. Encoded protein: CASSLEGLAGNEQFF.